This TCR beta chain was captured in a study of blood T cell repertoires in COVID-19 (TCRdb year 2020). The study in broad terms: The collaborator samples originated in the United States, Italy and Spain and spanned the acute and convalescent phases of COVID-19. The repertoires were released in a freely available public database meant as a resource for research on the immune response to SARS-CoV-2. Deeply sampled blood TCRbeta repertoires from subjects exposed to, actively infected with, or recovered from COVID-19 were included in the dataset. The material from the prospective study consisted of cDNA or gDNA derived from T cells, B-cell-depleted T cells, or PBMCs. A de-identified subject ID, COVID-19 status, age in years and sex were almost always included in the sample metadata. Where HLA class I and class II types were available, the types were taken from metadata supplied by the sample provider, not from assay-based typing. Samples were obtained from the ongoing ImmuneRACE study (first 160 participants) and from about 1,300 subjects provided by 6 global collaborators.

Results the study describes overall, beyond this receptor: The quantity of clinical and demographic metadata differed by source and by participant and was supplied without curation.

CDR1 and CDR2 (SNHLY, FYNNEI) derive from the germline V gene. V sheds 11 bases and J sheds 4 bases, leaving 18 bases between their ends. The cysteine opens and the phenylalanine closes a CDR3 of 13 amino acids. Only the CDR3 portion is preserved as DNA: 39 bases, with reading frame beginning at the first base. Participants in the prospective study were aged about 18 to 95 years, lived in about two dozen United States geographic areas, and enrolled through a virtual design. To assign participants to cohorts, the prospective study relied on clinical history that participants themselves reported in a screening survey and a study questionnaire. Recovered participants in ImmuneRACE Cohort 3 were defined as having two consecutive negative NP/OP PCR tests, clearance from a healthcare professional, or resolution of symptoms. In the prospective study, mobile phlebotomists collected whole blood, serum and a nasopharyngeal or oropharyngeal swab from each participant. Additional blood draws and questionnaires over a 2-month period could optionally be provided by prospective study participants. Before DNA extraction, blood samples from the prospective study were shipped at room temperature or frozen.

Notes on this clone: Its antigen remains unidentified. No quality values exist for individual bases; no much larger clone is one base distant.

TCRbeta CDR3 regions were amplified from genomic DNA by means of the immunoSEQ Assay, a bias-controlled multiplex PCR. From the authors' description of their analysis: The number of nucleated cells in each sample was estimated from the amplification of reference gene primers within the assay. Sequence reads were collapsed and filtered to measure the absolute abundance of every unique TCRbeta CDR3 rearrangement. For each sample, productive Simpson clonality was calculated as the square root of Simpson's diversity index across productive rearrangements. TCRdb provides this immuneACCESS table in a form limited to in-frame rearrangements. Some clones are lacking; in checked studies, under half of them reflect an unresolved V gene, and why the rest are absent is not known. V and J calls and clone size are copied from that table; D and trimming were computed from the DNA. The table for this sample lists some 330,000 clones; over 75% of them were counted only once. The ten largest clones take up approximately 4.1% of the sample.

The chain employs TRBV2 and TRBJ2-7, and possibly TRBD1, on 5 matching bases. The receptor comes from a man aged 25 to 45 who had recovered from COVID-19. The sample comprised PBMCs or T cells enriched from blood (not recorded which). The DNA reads TGTGCCTGCTCCAGGGATATTAAGTACGAGCAGTACTTC. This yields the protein CACSRDIKYEQYF.